These 24 T cell receptor beta chains share one sample of origin, sequenced in a study of metastatic and nonmetastatic thyroid tumors. Using MiXCR, TCRdb reanalyzed the PCR reads. The table lists 12,000 to 15,000 clones, around 3.6% of them singletons. Before thyroid surgery, none of the patients had received any treatment. The sequenced material came from tumor tissue. The receptors originated from a female donor with papillary thyroid cancer or a benign thyroid nodule (not recorded which). Some clones in this sample may be carry-over from other donors' samples.

This clone was observed a few times. A much larger clone lies one base from this, so it may be a read error. This rearrangement joins TRBV6-5 to TRBJ2-3; TRBD2 matches at 13 bases. Germline V CDR1 and CDR2: MNHEY, SVGAGI. The CDR3 totals 15 residues. CDR3 coding DNA: TGTGCCAGCAGTTGGACTAGCGGGAGCACAGATACGCATTATTTT. Its protein is CASSWTSGSTDTHYF.

The chain is built from TRBV6-2 or TRBV6-3 and TRBJ2-1; D may correspond to TRBD1 or TRBD2 (5 bases each). The germline CDR1 and CDR2 sequences are MNHEY and SVGEGT. The CDR3 length is 15 residues. The V and J ends lost 0 bases and 4 bases respectively, with 10 bases between them. The CDR3 coding sequence is TGTGCCAGCAGTTACTCTTTGGGGGATTACAATGAGCAGTTCTTC. The encoded protein is CASSYSLGDYNEQFF.

The sample holds a few counts of this clone. This chain joins TRBV28 and TRBJ1-5; 7 nucleotides agree with TRBD1. Germline values: CDR1 MDHEN, CDR2 SYDVKM. The CDR3 loop spans 16 amino acids. V trimming: 6 bases; J trimming: 2 bases; junction bases outside the gene matches: 10. The CDR3: CASSAFSGTGNQPQHF. In nucleotides, the CDR3 is TGTGCCAGCAGCGCATTCTCCGGGACAGGCAATCAGCCCCAGCATTTT.

Only a few counts were recorded for this clone. The chain employs TRBV6-6 and TRBJ1-2; D call uncertain. Trimming removed 0 bases at V and 0 bases at J, with 5 bases between. Germline assignment: CDR1 MNHNY and CDR2 SVGAGI (reference sequence). The length of the CDR3 is 14 residues. The CDR3, as DNA: TGTGCCAGCAGTTACTCGCCCGCTAACTATGGCTACACCTTC. Amino acid sequence: CASSYSPANYGYTF.

As for this clone: The germline gene is not matched at one end of the junction; a read error may be the cause. The chain recombines TRBV20-1 with TRBJ1-1; D remains ambiguous. CDR1 and CDR2 from the germline V gene are DFQATT and SNEGSKA (reference sequence). This CDR3 is built from 14 residues. In DNA form, the CDR3 reads TGCAGTGTAACCAACGCTGGGAAGAACGCTGAAGCTTTCTTT. Translated, it gives CSVTNAGKNAEAFF.

The chain employs TRBV19 and TRBJ2-2, with 7 bases that match TRBD1. The V gene's germline CDR1 is LNHDA and CDR2 SQIVND (reference sequence). With V trimmed by 3 bases and J by 5 bases, 12 bases remained unmatched. This CDR3 is 17 amino acids long. The CDR3 bases are TGTGCCAGTAGTATCGCTTACGGGACAGAATTAACCGGGGAGCTGTTTTTT. Amino acids: CASSIAYGTELTGELFF.

The rearrangement joins TRBV28 to TRBJ1-5; D perhaps matches TRBD1 (6 bases). Germline V gene lookup returns CDR1 MDHEN and CDR2 SYDVKM. The CDR3 has 15 amino acids. V lost 3 bases and J 7 bases, leaving 16 bases between the germline ends. Here the CDR3 reads CASSFPLGGAQPQHF. CDR3 nucleotide sequence: TGTGCCAGCAGTTTCCCCCTGGGGGGGGCCCAGCCCCAGCATTTT. Supplemented by reference TRBV28 and TRBJ1-5, the full variable domain reads DVKVTQSSRYLVKRTGEKVFLECVQDMDHENMFWYRQDPGLGLRLIYFSYDVKMKEKGDIPEGYSVSREKKERFSLILESASTNQTSMYLCASSFPLGGAQPQHFGDGTRLSIL.

The chain combines TRBV27 with TRBJ2-3; a possible D gene is TRBD2 (6 bases). CDR1 MNHEY and CDR2 SMNVEV come from the germline V gene (reference sequence). The CDR3 consists of 16 residues. V lost 4 bases, J lost 2 bases, and 16 bases lay in between. The CDR3 DNA is TGTGCCAGCAGTTCCTTATCGCGGGGCTACACAGATACGCAGTATTTT. As protein: CASSSLSRGYTDTQYF.

This clone turned up a few times. The chain has TRBV15 and TRBJ1-6; D perhaps matches TRBD1 (5 bases). This CDR3 is 18 amino acids long. V lost 1 base, J lost 9 bases, and 22 bases lay in between. The germline CDR1 and CDR2 sequences are LNHNV and YYDKDF (reference sequence). The CDR3 loop is CATSRGIHKGTRGSPLHF. Written as DNA, the CDR3 is TGTGCCACCAGCAGAGGAATTCACAAGGGGACGCGGGGTTCACCCCTCCACTTT. Supplemented by reference TRBV15 and TRBJ1-6, the full variable domain reads DAMVIQNPRYQVTQFGKPVTLSCSQTLNHNVMYWYQQKSSQAPKLLFHYYDKDFNNEADTPDNFQSRRPNTSFCFLDIRSPGLGDTAMYLCATSRGIHKGTRGSPLHFGNGTRLTVT.

The rearrangement joins TRBV27 to TRBJ2-1; no clear D. The V gene lost 4 bases and the J gene lost 9 bases, with 10 bases spanning the gap. The length of the CDR3 is 12 residues. Germline V CDR1 and CDR2: MNHEY, SMNVEV (reference sequence). The CDR3 DNA reads as TGTGCCAGCAGTTACCTACCCCGTGAGCAGTTCTTC. Encoded protein: CASSYLPREQFF.

V is TRBV27 and J is TRBJ2-7; TRBD2 aligns across 12 bases. The CDR3 extends over 15 amino acids. The junction had 5 bases not matched to a gene; V was cut back by 2 bases and J by 6 bases. CDR1 is MNHEY and CDR2 is SMNVEV in the germline V gene (reference sequence). This CDR3 is CASSLRTSGIGEQYF. DNA of the CDR3: TGTGCCAGCAGTTTACGGACTAGCGGGATAGGCGAGCAGTACTTC.

The chain is built from TRBV19 and TRBJ1-2; 8 bases are shared with TRBD1. This CDR3 is 15 amino acids long. Germline CDR1 reads LNHDA; CDR2 reads SQIVND (reference sequence). The ends lost 0 bases at V and 4 bases at J; junction bases unmatched: 4. The CDR3 is CASSIETGVIYGYTF. In nucleotides, the CDR3 is TGTGCCAGTAGTATAGAGACAGGGGTGATCTATGGCTACACCTTC. Based on the CDR3 plus reference TRBV19 and TRBJ1-2, the full variable domain is DGGITQSPKYLFRKEGQNVTLSCEQNLNHDAMYWYRQDPGQGLRLIYYSQIVNDFQKGDIAEGYSVSREKKESFPLTVTSAQKNPTAFYLCASSIETGVIYGYTFGSGTRLTVV.

The V gene is TRBV27, the J gene TRBJ2-7; D gene uncertain. The germline gives CDR1 MNHEY, CDR2 SMNVEV (reference sequence). The CDR3 sequence is 15 residues long. Trimming stripped 5 bases from V and 4 bases from J, with 18 bases between. The CDR3 DNA sequence: TGTGCCAGCAGTCCCATGGGAAAGGTTGTTTACGAGCAGTACTTC. This translates into CASSPMGKVVYEQYF.

The chain couples TRBV2 to TRBJ2-1; 13 bases line up with TRBD2. The CDR3 runs to 19 residues. The V gene's germline CDR1 is SNHLY and CDR2 FYNNEI. The V segment lost 7 bases and the J segment 0 bases; nucleotides outside the gene matches: 12. CDR3 sequence: CASIGGETSGRVSYNEQFF. The CDR3, as DNA: TGTGCCAGCATTGGAGGTGAAACTAGCGGGAGGGTCTCCTACAATGAGCAGTTCTTC.

This sequence joins TRBV24-1 and TRBJ2-5, with D tentatively TRBD1 (5 bases). The germline V gene has CDR1 KGHDR and CDR2 SFDVKD. V shed 0 bases and J shed 1 base, with 8 bases lying between them. The CDR3 covers 15 residues. CDR3: CATSDLTDTQETQYF. The CDR3 bases are TGTGCCACCAGTGATTTGACGGACACCCAAGAGACCCAGTACTTC.

Only a few counts were recorded for this clone. The chain carries TRBV19 and TRBJ2-7; 9 nucleotides agree with TRBD2. This CDR3 has 16 amino acids. The trim removed 4 bases at V and 0 bases at J, leaving 7 bases unmatched. Per the germline V gene, CDR1 is LNHDA and CDR2 is SQIVND (reference sequence). The CDR3 nucleotides are TGTGCCAGTAGTACCCAACATAGCGGGAGCTCCTACGAGCAGTACTTC. This translates into CASSTQHSGSSYEQYF.

This clone was picked up a small number of times. The CDR3 spells CASSLTGNEKLFF. CDR3 nucleotide sequence: TGCGCCAGCAGCTTGACAGGGAATGAAAAACTGTTTTTT. The J gene is TRBJ1-4, the V gene TRBV5-1; tentatively, D is TRBD1 (6 bases). CDR1 is SGHRS and CDR2 is YFSETQ in the germline V gene. Trimming pared 1 base from V and 5 bases from J, leaving 6 bases between. The CDR3 loop spans 13 amino acids.

Here the CDR3 reads CASKPEAGINREQYF. In nucleotides, the CDR3 is TGCGCCAGTAAACCCGAGGCAGGGATTAATCGCGAGCAGTACTTC. The rearrangement links TRBV5-1 to TRBJ2-7; perhaps TRBD1 as D (5 bases). V was shortened by 8 bases and J by 6 bases, with 24 bases between the two germline ends. There are 15 residues in the CDR3. Germline CDR1 reads SGHRS; CDR2 reads YFSETQ. Supplemented by reference TRBV5-1 and TRBJ2-7, the full variable domain reads KAGVTQTPRYLIKTRGQQVTLSCSPISGHRSVSWYQQTPGQGLQFLFEYFSETQRNKGNFPGRFSGRQFSNSRSEMNVSTLELGDSALYLCASKPEAGINREQYFGPGTRLTVT.

This clone appeared a few times. The chain has TRBV12-3 or TRBV12-4 and TRBJ1-1, with TRBD1 matching 7 bases. V shed 0 bases and J 7 bases; nucleotides not matched to a gene: 8. This CDR3 contains 15 residues. The CDR3 spells CASSLAPGGFGEAFF. CDR3 bases: TGTGCCAGCAGTTTAGCGCCAGGGGGTTTTGGTGAAGCTTTCTTT.

V usage is TRBV20-1 and J usage is TRBJ2-3, with 7 bases aligning to TRBD2. With V trimmed by 4 bases and J by 4 bases, 17 bases remained unmatched. CDR3 size: 17 residues. Germline CDR1 is DFQATT and CDR2 is SNEGSKA (reference sequence). CDR3 in amino acids: CSAIRVGGRGSADTQYF. CDR3 nucleotide sequence: TGCAGTGCTATTAGGGTTGGGGGACGCGGGAGTGCAGATACGCAGTATTTT.

The V call is TRBV4-1, the J call TRBJ2-2, with D perhaps given as TRBD1 or TRBD2 (9 bases each). CDR3 size: 16 residues. Germline assignment: CDR1 MGHRA and CDR2 YSYEKL. With 5 bases removed from V and 6 bases from J, the gap between germline ends came to 19 bases. The CDR3 loop is CASSLQGAGGAGELFF. The CDR3 nucleotides read TGCGCCAGCAGCTTACAGGGGGCGGGAGGGGCCGGGGAGCTGTTTTTT.

The rearrangement joins TRBV6-5 to TRBJ2-1, with a tentative D call TRBD2 (6 bases). Trimming shortened V by 2 bases and J by 2 bases, and 13 bases separated the two germline ends. CDR3 size: 16 residues. Germline CDR1 is MNHEY and CDR2 is SVGAGI. CDR3 amino acids: CASSYTVAGTYNEQFF. CDR3 coding DNA: TGTGCCAGCAGTTACACCGTGGCGGGGACCTACAATGAGCAGTTCTTC.

The chain links TRBV20-1 to TRBJ1-5, with a weak D call TRBD1 (5 bases). The CDR3 has 13 amino acids. CDR1 is DFQATT, CDR2 SNEGSKA, per germline (reference sequence). V lost 0 bases, J lost 7 bases, and 10 bases lay in between. CDR3 DNA: TGCAGTGCTAGAGAGGGGGGAGGACAGCCCCAGCATTTT. It codes for CSAREGGGQPQHF.

This clone was found a few times. J is TRBJ2-2 and V is TRBV6-1; 10 bases are shared with TRBD1. The CDR3 consists of 16 residues. CDR1 is MNHNS, CDR2 SASEGT, per germline. V shed 3 bases and J 5 bases; nucleotides not matched to a gene: 6. Here the CDR3 reads CASSDFWTGGTGELFF. For the CDR3, the DNA is TGTGCCAGCAGTGATTTCTGGACAGGGGGGACCGGGGAGCTGTTTTTT.